This TCR beta chain stems from a study of T cells in Graves' hyperthyroidism and ophthalmopathy. Template material for amplifying TCR beta CDR3 regions consisted of RNA transcripts. The TCR CDR3 was amplified in a first-round RT-PCR using the HTBI primer set. From the multiplex PCR reads, TCRdb called clonotypes with MiXCR, one entry per CDR3 protein. The sample shows 250,000 to 350,000 distinct CDR3 sequences, roughly 15% of them seen only once. This clonotype was seen many times. The authors deemed Graves' hyperthyroidism stable absent ophthalmopathy progression within 18 months. The CDR3 runs to 16 residues. Germline loops: CDR1 MDHEN, CDR2 SYDVKM. V was shortened by 3 bases and J by 4 bases, with 16 bases between the two germline ends.

The chain links TRBV28 to TRBJ1-3; D perhaps matches TRBD1 (6 bases). The clonotype comes from a man aged 25 to 45 with Graves' hyperthyroidism. Material for sequencing was blood. CDR3 loop: CASSFGGADPGNTIYF. CDR3 DNA: TGTGCCAGCAGTTTTGGGGGCGCGGATCCCGGAAACACCATATATTTT.